The following is a T cell receptor beta chain sequence with its context. Sequencing used immunoSEQ multiplex PCR; TCRdb keeps in-frame clones, though not all of them. Counted here are approximately 7,900 clones, over 90% occurring once; the ten biggest clones make up 2.1%. These data originate in a study of graft-versus-host responses after intestinal transplantation. Per germline, CDR1 SEHNR and CDR2 FQNEAQ (reference sequence). V shed 2 bases, J shed 0 bases, and the junction held 10 bases outside the gene matches. The CDR3 has 17 amino acids. This clonotype was sampled from a human patient who received an intestinal transplant, so some T cells may come from the graft donor. Sequencing used PBMCs, obtained 11 days after intestinal transplantation. V gene TRBV7-9 combines with J gene TRBJ2-7, with 7 bases lining up with TRBD1. CDR3 coding DNA: TGTGCCAGCAGCTTAAAGTTCAGGGACAGTTTCTCCTACGAGCAGTACGTC. This sequence encodes CASSLKFRDSFSYEQYV.